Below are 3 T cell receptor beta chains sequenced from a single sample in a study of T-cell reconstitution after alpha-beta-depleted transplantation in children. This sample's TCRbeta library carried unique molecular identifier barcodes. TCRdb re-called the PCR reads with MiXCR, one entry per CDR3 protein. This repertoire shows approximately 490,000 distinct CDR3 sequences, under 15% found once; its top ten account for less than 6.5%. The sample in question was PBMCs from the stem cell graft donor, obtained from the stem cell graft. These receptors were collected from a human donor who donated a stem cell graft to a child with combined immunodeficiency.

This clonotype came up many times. CDR3 in amino acids: CSAGRGSYNEQFF. The CDR3 DNA reads TGCAGTGCTGGGAGAGGCTCCTACAATGAGCAGTTCTTC. The rearrangement uses TRBV20-1 and TRBJ2-1; D possibly corresponds to TRBD2 (5 bases). The CDR3 consists of 13 residues. V gave up 5 bases and J gave up 0 bases, with 8 bases separating them. Germline V lookup: CDR1 DFQATT, CDR2 SNEGSKA (reference sequence).

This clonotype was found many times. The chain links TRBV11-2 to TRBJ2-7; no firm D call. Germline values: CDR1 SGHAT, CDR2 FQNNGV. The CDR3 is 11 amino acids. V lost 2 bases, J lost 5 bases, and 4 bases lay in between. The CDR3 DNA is TGTGCCAGCAGCTTACGGCACGAGCAGTACTTC. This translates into CASSLRHEQYF.

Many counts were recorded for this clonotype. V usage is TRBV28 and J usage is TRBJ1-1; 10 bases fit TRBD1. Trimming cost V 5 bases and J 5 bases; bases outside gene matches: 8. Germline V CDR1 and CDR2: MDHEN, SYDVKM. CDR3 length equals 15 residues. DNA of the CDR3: TGTGCCAGCAGTCTGGGGACAGGGGCAAAGACTGAAGCTTTCTTT. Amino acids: CASSLGTGAKTEAFF.